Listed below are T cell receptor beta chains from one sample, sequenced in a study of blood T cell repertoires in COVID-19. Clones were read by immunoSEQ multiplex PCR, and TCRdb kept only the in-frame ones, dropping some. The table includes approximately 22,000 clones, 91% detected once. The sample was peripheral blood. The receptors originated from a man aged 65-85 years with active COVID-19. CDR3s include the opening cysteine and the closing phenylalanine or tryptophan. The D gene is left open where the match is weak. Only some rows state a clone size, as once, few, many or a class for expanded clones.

CDR3: CASSGGQGNYGYTF
DNA: TGTGCCAGCAGCGGGGGACAGGGTAACTATGGCTACACCTTC
D: TRBD1
size: NA
V: TRBV9
J: TRBJ1-2

CDR3: CASTPTGKVNSPLHF
DNA: TGTGCCAGTACCCCAACAGGGAAAGTTAATTCACCCCTCCACTTT
D: NA
size: NA
V: TRBV19
J: TRBJ1-6

CDR3: CASSQDEYSNQPQHF
DNA: TGCGCCAGCAGCCAAGATGAGTATAGCAATCAGCCCCAGCATTTT
D: NA
size: once
V: TRBV4-3
J: TRBJ1-5

CDR3: CASSLASGEKLFF
DNA: TGCGCCAGCAGCTTAGCCAGCGGTGAAAAACTGTTTTTT
D: NA
size: NA
V: TRBV5-1
J: TRBJ1-4

CDR3: CASSTSGSADTQYF
DNA: TGTGCCAGCTCCACTAGCGGGAGTGCAGATACGCAGTATTTT
D: TRBD2
size: NA
V: TRBV5-5
J: TRBJ2-3

CDR3: CASSRDRGGEKLFF
DNA: TGTGCCAGCAGCCGCGACAGGGGAGGCGAAAAACTGTTTTTT
D: TRBD1
size: NA
V: TRBV3-1/TRBV3-2
J: TRBJ1-4

CDR3: CAWRRTMNTEAFF
DNA: TGTGCCTGGAGGAGGACAATGAACACTGAAGCTTTCTTT
D: NA
size: NA
V: TRBV30
J: TRBJ1-1

CDR3: CASSQLLRTGIPSGANVLTF
DNA: TGTGCCAGCAGCCAACTTTTAAGGACAGGGATCCCCTCTGGGGCCAACGTCCTGACTTTC
D: TRBD1
size: NA
V: TRBV3-1/TRBV3-2
J: TRBJ2-6

CDR3: CASSPTGGHSPLHF
DNA: TGTGCCAGCAGTCCGACAGGGGGACATTCACCCCTCCACTTT
D: TRBD1
size: NA
V: TRBV28
J: TRBJ1-6

CDR3: CASSGGQGTGYTF
DNA: TGTGCCAGCAGCGGGGGACAGGGAACTGGCTACACCTTC
D: TRBD1
size: NA
V: TRBV5-4
J: TRBJ1-2

CDR3: CASSYVRDSNQPQHF
DNA: TGTGCCAGCAGTTACGTGCGGGACAGCAATCAGCCCCAGCATTTT
D: NA
size: NA
V: TRBV6-2/TRBV6-3
J: TRBJ1-5

CDR3: CASSLQGDQPQHF
DNA: TGTGCCAGCAGTTTGCAGGGGGATCAGCCCCAGCATTTT
D: TRBD1
size: NA
V: TRBV7-9
J: TRBJ1-5

CDR3: CATSGQHSTDTQYF
DNA: TGTGCCACCAGCGGACAGCACAGCACAGATACGCAGTATTTT
D: NA
size: NA
V: TRBV24-1
J: TRBJ2-3

CDR3: CASSYPLTSGGLYEQYF
DNA: TGTGCCAGCAGTTACCCCTTGACTAGCGGGGGTCTCTACGAGCAGTACTTC
D: TRBD2
size: NA
V: TRBV6-2/TRBV6-3
J: TRBJ2-7